The 6 T cell receptor beta chains below all came from one sample that was sequenced in a study of T cell responses to AZD1222 COVID-19 vaccine. Sequenced by immunoSEQ multiplex PCR; TCRdb stores in-frame clones only, minus some. Of fewer than 200,000 clones listed, approximately 91% are singletons. The material was peripheral blood, obtained on day 0 of AZD1222 vaccination. These TCRs come from an adult in good health.

V usage is TRBV6-5 and J usage is TRBJ1-1, with TRBD1 as a possible D gene (6 bases). Deletions cut 6 bases from V and 4 bases from J, with 15 bases between. Germline V gene sequence: CDR1 MNHEY, CDR2 SVGAGI. CDR3 length equals 14 residues. Written as DNA, the CDR3 is TGTGCCAGCAGAAATGACAGGACGGGCACTGAAGCTTTCTTT. This encodes CASRNDRTGTEAFF.

The count of this clone is one. The chain combines TRBV6-4 with TRBJ1-1, with unresolved D. Trimming left V 5 bases short and J 2 bases short, with 9 bases between. The CDR3 totals 13 residues. Germline-derived CDR1 and CDR2 are MRHNA and SNTAGT. CDR3 residues: CASSRERNTEAFF. CDR3 DNA sequence: TGTGCCAGCAGTCGAGAGCGTAACACTGAAGCTTTCTTT.

The chain carries TRBV19 and TRBJ2-2; 8 positions match TRBD1. Germline CDR1 reads LNHDA; CDR2 reads SQIVND (reference sequence). This CDR3 contains 14 residues. J was trimmed by 2 bases and V by 11 bases; bases with no gene match: 7. CDR3 DNA: TGTGCCGTCCATGGACAGGGAAACACCGGGGAGCTGTTTTTT. Translating gives CAVHGQGNTGELFF.

This clone was counted a single time. The chain recombines TRBV6-1 with TRBJ1-2; TRBD1 matches at 8 bases. Germline V gene lookup returns CDR1 MNHNS and CDR2 SASEGT. The V gene end was trimmed by 2 bases and the J gene end by 8 bases; junction bases not matched to a gene: 7. The CDR3 covers 14 residues. The CDR3 nucleotides are TGTGCCAGCAGTGAACCAGGACAGGGAGGCGGCTACACCTTC. Encoded protein: CASSEPGQGGGYTF.

The chain employs TRBV2 and TRBJ1-1; no definite D call. V was pared by 6 bases and J by 2 bases, with 13 bases between. Germline V gene sequence: CDR1 SNHLY, CDR2 FYNNEI. The CDR3 extends over 14 amino acids. The CDR3 protein is CASRPRGSNTEAFF. Written as DNA, the CDR3 is TGTGCCAGCAGGCCTCGCGGGTCTAACACTGAAGCTTTCTTT.

A few counts support this clone. The V gene is TRBV5-5, the J gene TRBJ2-1; D gene unclear. The CDR3 covers 12 residues. CDR1 is SGHKS, CDR2 YYEKEE, per germline (reference sequence). Trimming cost V 2 bases and J 9 bases, with 9 bases left between them. As DNA, the CDR3 is TGTGCCAGCAGCTTAACCGATATTGAGCAGTTCTTC. Protein: CASSLTDIEQFF.